The T cell receptor (beta chain) under discussion was sequenced for a study of spatial heterogeneity in lung cancer. Study-level information: Beta-chain sequences consistently outnumbered alpha-chain sequences in detection. Study-level points and caveats: How many expanded intratumoral alpha and beta TCRs were present tracked the tumor mutation count, which was a count of nonsynonymous mutations.

Time point described: sample taken at primary tumor resection. TCRs were sequenced from unsorted whole RNA of tumor, nontumor lung or PBMC. At least ten counts were recorded for this clonotype. Antigen unknown. The CDR3 loop spans 15 amino acids. CDR1 SGHTA and CDR2 FQGNSA come from the germline V gene. V lost 5 bases to trimming and J lost 6 bases; unmatched junction nucleotides: 12. In TCRdb, the 5' RACE reads were re-called with MiXCR into one record per CDR3 protein. The sample lists approximately 26,000 distinct CDR3 sequences, under 9% occurring once. The J gene is TRBJ2-7, the V gene TRBV7-2; TRBD2 matches at 8 bases. The sample consisted of lung tumor tissue, taken at surgery. The receptor was derived from a male donor with early-stage non-small cell lung cancer. CDR3 coding DNA: TGTGCCAGCAGCCCGCGGGGGAGCGGGAGTCGCGAGCAGTACTTC. Translated: CASSPRGSGSREQYF.